One sample yielded the 16 T cell receptor beta chains listed below, sequenced in a study of T-cell memory formation after mild COVID-19. TCRdb processed the 5' RACE reads anew with MiXCR; each CDR3 protein has one entry. Found here are fewer than 200,000 distinct CDR3 sequences, about 18% of them singletons; the top ten hold 3.9%. The source material was PBMCs or a T cell subset sorted from them (not recorded which). The receptors derive from a young man who had mild COVID-19 (a few samples of this study predate the infection). Cell type and time point are not known.

The chain carries TRBV7-9 and TRBJ1-1; D is possibly TRBD1 (5 bases). The CDR3 length is 16 residues. CDR1 is SEHNR, CDR2 FQNEAQ, per germline (reference sequence). V lost 0 bases and J 0 bases, leaving 11 bases between the germline ends. The CDR3 bases are TGTGCCAGCAGCTTAGCCAGGACGGGGGTGAACACTGAAGCTTTCTTT. Translated, it gives CASSLARTGVNTEAFF.

The chain has TRBV2 and TRBJ2-2; D perhaps matches TRBD2 (6 bases). The CDR3 covers 14 residues. Trimming left V 6 bases short and J 6 bases short, with 14 bases between. Germline V lookup: CDR1 SNHLY, CDR2 FYNNEI. CDR3 protein: CASSARGEAGELFF. DNA of the CDR3: TGTGCCAGCAGCGCCCGCGGGGAAGCCGGGGAGCTGTTTTTT.

This clonotype was observed a handful of times. This rearrangement joins TRBV7-2 to TRBJ2-3, with D perhaps matching TRBD1 (5 bases). Germline V gene data show CDR1 as SGHTA and CDR2 as FQGNSA. The CDR3 is 15 amino acids. Trimming pared 2 bases from V and 4 bases from J, leaving 13 bases between. The CDR3 DNA sequence: TGTGCCAGCAGCTTACAGGGTCCGGGTGCAGATACGCAGTATTTT. Protein product: CASSLQGPGADTQYF.

V is TRBV5-5 and J is TRBJ1-2; perhaps TRBD1 as D (6 bases). Germline V gene lookup returns CDR1 SGHKS and CDR2 YYEKEE (reference sequence). Deletions cut 0 bases from V and 8 bases from J, with 17 bases between. CDR3 size: 15 residues. DNA of the CDR3: TGTGCCAGCAGCTTGGCCCCAGACAGGACGGAGGGCTACACCTTC. Translation gives CASSLAPDRTEGYTF.

This chain joins TRBV5-6 and TRBJ1-1; the D is unclear. V lost 4 bases and J 5 bases, leaving 9 bases between the germline ends. The CDR3 is 12 amino acids. Germline CDR1 and CDR2: SGHDT and YYEEEE. The CDR3 coding sequence is TGTGCCAGCAGCAGACTCGAGACTGAAGCTTTCTTT. It yields the protein CASSRLETEAFF.

A note on this clonotype: A much larger clone sits a single nucleotide away, making a read error possible. This CDR3 is CASRLQTGGTDPQYF. CDR3 DNA sequence: TGCGCCAGCAGGCTTCAAACAGGGGGGACAGATCCGCAGTATTTT. The V gene is TRBV5-1, the J gene TRBJ2-3, with 8 bases that match TRBD1. This CDR3 spans 15 amino acids. CDR1 is SGHRS and CDR2 is YFSETQ in the germline V gene.

J is TRBJ2-5 and V is TRBV28, with D unresolved. Germline lookup yields CDR1 MDHEN and CDR2 SYDVKM. V was clipped by 1 base and J by 0 bases, with 15 bases between them. The CDR3 length is 17 residues. This CDR3 is CASSLYSALPNQETQYF. The CDR3 nucleotides are TGTGCCAGCAGTTTATATTCTGCGCTCCCGAACCAAGAGACCCAGTACTTC.

The V call is TRBV5-6, the J call TRBJ2-3, with D uncertain. The V end lost 1 base, the J end lost 3 bases, and 9 bases lay between the germline ends. The CDR3 spans 14 residues. Germline values: CDR1 SGHDT, CDR2 YYEEEE. The chain's CDR3 is CASSLSPRTDTQYF. As DNA, the CDR3 is TGTGCCAGCAGCTTGTCTCCCCGAACAGATACGCAGTATTTT.

This chain connects TRBV4-2 to TRBJ1-2; 7 bases map to TRBD1. V dropped 1 base and J dropped 3; count of bases not matched to a gene: 8. The CDR3 sequence is 16 residues long. Per the germline V gene, CDR1 is LGHNA and CDR2 is YNFKEQ. This CDR3 reads CASSQGQGPLYYGYTF. CDR3 DNA sequence: TGTGCCAGCAGCCAAGGACAGGGACCCTTATACTATGGCTACACCTTC.

Many counts were recorded for this clonotype. The chain couples TRBV5-1 to TRBJ1-2; 7 bases map to TRBD1. J lost 8 bases, V lost 4 bases, and 8 bases had no gene match. This CDR3 spans 13 amino acids. Germline CDR1 is SGHRS and CDR2 is YFSETQ. The CDR3 region is CASSAQGEGGYTF. The CDR3 coding sequence is TGCGCCAGCAGCGCGCAGGGGGAAGGAGGCTACACCTTC.

The V and J genes are TRBV10-3 and TRBJ2-5; no firm D call. Germline loops: CDR1 ENHRY, CDR2 SYGVKD. The CDR3 length is 14 residues. V was cut by 0 bases and J by 2 bases, with 7 bases left in between. This CDR3 reads CAISESTRQETQYF. The CDR3 nucleotides read TGTGCCATCAGTGAGTCAACCCGGCAAGAGACCCAGTACTTC.

This clonotype showed up just a few times. The CDR3 spells CASSEGSAGLYEQYF. The CDR3 DNA sequence: TGTGCCAGCAGCGAGGGGTCGGCCGGGCTCTACGAGCAGTACTTC. The gene calls are TRBV12-3 or TRBV12-4 and TRBJ2-7, with D perhaps being TRBD1 or TRBD2 (5 bases each). V lost 6 bases and J 3 bases, leaving 18 bases between the germline ends. The CDR3 is 15 residues long.

The chain uses TRBV3-1 and TRBJ1-4; weak D call: TRBD1 (6 bases). Deletions cut 1 base from V and 2 bases from J, with 8 bases between. The germline CDR1 and CDR2 sequences are LGHDT and YNNKEL (reference sequence). The CDR3 runs to 15 residues. The CDR3 DNA reads TGTGCCAGCAGCCAAGTCAGGGGTACTAATGAAAAACTGTTTTTT. This encodes CASSQVRGTNEKLFF.

This clonotype has ten or more counts. A read error may account for a junction end that differs from germline. The genes are TRBV5-1 and TRBJ2-1; 11 bases agree with TRBD2. Germline V lookup: CDR1 SGHRS, CDR2 YFSETQ. The CDR3 totals 15 residues. CDR3 sequence (DNA): TGTGCCAGCAGCCCGGGACTAGCGGATTACAATGAGCAGTTCTTC. Translated, it gives CASSPGLADYNEQFF.

The chain joins TRBV11-2 to TRBJ2-1; 8 bases map to TRBD2. The trim removed 5 bases at V and 8 bases at J, leaving 14 bases unmatched. The CDR3 spans 16 residues. CDR1 and CDR2 from the germline V gene are SGHAT and FQNNGV. The CDR3 DNA is TGTGCCAGCAGCCCCCGATTAGCGGGGAGTCTGGATGAGCAGTTCTTC. Translation gives CASSPRLAGSLDEQFF. Drawing the rest from reference TRBV11-2 and TRBJ2-1, the complete variable domain is EAGVAQSPRYKIIEKRQSVAFWCNPISGHATLYWYQQILGQGPKLLIQFQNNGVVDDSQLPKDRFSAERLKGVDSTLKIQPAKLEDSAVYLCASSPRLAGSLDEQFFGPGTRLTVL.

This clonotype was recorded at least ten times. The chain joins TRBV20-1 to TRBJ2-1; perhaps TRBD2 as D (6 bases). Germline CDR1 is DFQATT and CDR2 is SNEGSKA (reference sequence). This CDR3 has 14 residues. V lost 2 bases and J 7 bases, leaving 15 bases between the germline ends. CDR3 sequence (DNA): TGCAGTGCTAGACGAACCACTAGCATGAATGAGCAGTTCTTC. Translation gives CSARRTTSMNEQFF.